A selection of T cell receptor beta chains follows, all from one sample in a study of blood T cells in healthy people across ages. TCRdb re-derived calls from the 5' RACE reads in MiXCR, one entry per CDR3 protein. The profile covers hundreds of thousands of distinct CDR3 sequences, with more than 20% appearing a single time and more than 3% taken by the ten largest. The sample was blood. The receptors come from a man aged 70-80 years in good health. The CDR3 runs from the conserved cysteine through the conserved F or W.

j_call v_call cdr3_aa
TRBJ2-3 TRBV9 CASSVDPNPDTQYF
TRBJ2-7 TRBV5-1 CASSLSGQKSEQYF
TRBJ2-3 TRBV7-9 CASSLSGQGAHTQYF
TRBJ2-5 TRBV6-2/TRBV6-3 CASSYNVEGVVPKETQYF
TRBJ2-3 TRBV10-2 CASSDGALDAGTDTQYF
TRBJ2-7 TRBV27 CASSLKREYEQYF
. TRBV2 CASRGSGTTNNEQFF
TRBJ2-5 TRBV25-1 CASSEYVREETQYF
TRBJ1-1 TRBV6-1 CASSERGRGAEAFF
TRBJ2-5 TRBV6-5 CASTTGVAGGSVETQYF
TRBJ1-2 TRBV3-1 CASSHLGGGGYTF
TRBJ2-5 TRBV20-1 CNAKRGSGEQYF
TRBJ1-2 TRBV29-1 CSVEWSNYGYTF
TRBJ2-1 TRBV5-5 CASSFGAGGHNEQFF
TRBJ1-1 TRBV7-9 CASSLGGQANTEAFF
TRBJ2-2 TRBV2 CASSGRIGTGELFF
. TRBV3-1 CASSHTLVGVNEQFF
TRBJ1-1 TRBV5-1 CASSPWDRWLNTEAFF
TRBJ2-2 TRBV6-5 CASKVGGGDTGELFF
TRBJ2-2 TRBV6-2/TRBV6-3 CASSSLTTGELFF
TRBJ1-6 TRBV28 CASSLRRVRLNSPLHF
TRBJ2-7 TRBV27 CASSLTPSYEQYF
. TRBV15 CATSRDDRGNHNEQFF
TRBJ2-1 TRBV30 CAWSALAGAYNEQFF
TRBJ2-3 TRBV7-9 CASAKAADTQYF
TRBJ1-4 TRBV4-1 CASSHLQGSTNEKLFF
TRBJ1-2 TRBV6-5 CASSYRAGNGYTF
TRBJ2-2 TRBV6-8 CASSTSADWPGSGELFF
TRBJ2-1 TRBV7-2 CASTPVRPYNEQFF
TRBJ2-3 TRBV29-1 CSVDRSGRGTDTQYF
TRBJ2-5 TRBV2 CASSDWRGRSETQYF
TRBJ2-4 TRBV6-1 CASRQGAPKNIQYF
TRBJ1-2 TRBV7-2 CASSSWTGDGYTF
TRBJ1-6 TRBV6-1 CASTEIRRSMMTLHF
. TRBV12-3/TRBV12-4 CVSGLDFYNEQFF
TRBJ2-1 TRBV3-1 CASSQGAGINYNEQFF
TRBJ2-7 TRBV7-2 CASSFSDSGEQYF
TRBJ1-6 TRBV23-1 CASSHPPGTGVLSLHF
TRBJ2-1 TRBV20-1 CSARDGAGWSYNEQFF
TRBJ2-7 TRBV2 CASSEVGELEQYF
TRBJ2-1 TRBV19 CASSMGGTVNNEQFF
. TRBV3-1 CASSLRRSEQYF
TRBJ2-4 TRBV20-1 CSASYQGWAKNIQYF
TRBJ1-1 TRBV7-9 CASTANTEAFF
TRBJ2-5 TRBV3-1 CASSQVGLAGSETQYF
TRBJ2-5 TRBV25-1 CASSDGGRQTQYF
TRBJ2-1 TRBV11-3 CASSLGGRGVDEQFF
TRBJ2-3 TRBV7-2 CASSLGQGYSTDTQYF
TRBJ2-6 TRBV6-5 CASSYYGPGRGSGANVLTF
TRBJ1-6 TRBV7-6 CASSLGFEGSYNSPLHF
TRBJ2-7 TRBV2 CASRTRTGAYEQYF
TRBJ1-6 TRBV20-1 CSAQDRGRPNSPLHF
TRBJ2-3 TRBV9 CASTGNSHSDTQYF
TRBJ2-3 TRBV20-1 CSARVSGRADTQYF
TRBJ2-5 TRBV29-1 CSVIGLAETQYF
TRBJ2-1 TRBV7-7 CASSEGGWGDNEQFF
TRBJ1-2 TRBV18 CASSPEEHRPSNYGYTF
TRBJ1-5 TRBV20-1 CSAREPNQPQHF
TRBJ2-5 TRBV18 CASSRQATQYF